This TCR beta chain was found in a study of cytomegalovirus exposure and HLA in healthy donors. J lost 0 bases, V lost 3 bases, and 1 base had no gene match. Germline V gives CDR1 SGHNT, CDR2 YENEEA. The CDR3 is made up of 15 amino acids. The table came from immunoSEQ multiplex PCR; TCRdb's copy has only in-frame clones and leaves some out. Of approximately 100,000 clones in the sample, more than 75% were seen once. The rearrangement links TRBV11-3 to TRBJ2-2; TRBD1 matches at 7 bases. What was sequenced was PBMCs. This sequence originates from a man aged 18 to 29 in good health and CMV-seropositive. The CDR3 reads CASSFGTANTGELFF. In DNA form, the CDR3 reads TGTGCCAGCAGCTTCGGGACAGCGAACACCGGGGAGCTGTTTTTT.